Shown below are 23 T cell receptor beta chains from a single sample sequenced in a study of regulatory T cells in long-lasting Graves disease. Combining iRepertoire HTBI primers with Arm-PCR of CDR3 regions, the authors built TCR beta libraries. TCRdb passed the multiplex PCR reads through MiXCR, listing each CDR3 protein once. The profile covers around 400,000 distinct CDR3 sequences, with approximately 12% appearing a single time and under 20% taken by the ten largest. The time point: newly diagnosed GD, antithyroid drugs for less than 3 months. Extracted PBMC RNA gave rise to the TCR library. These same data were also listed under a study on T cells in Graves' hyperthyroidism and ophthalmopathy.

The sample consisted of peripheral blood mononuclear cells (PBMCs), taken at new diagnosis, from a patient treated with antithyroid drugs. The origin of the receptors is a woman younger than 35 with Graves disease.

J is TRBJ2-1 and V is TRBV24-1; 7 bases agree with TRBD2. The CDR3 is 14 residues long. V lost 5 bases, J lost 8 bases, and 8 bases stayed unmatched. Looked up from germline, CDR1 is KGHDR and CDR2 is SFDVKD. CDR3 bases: TGTGCCACCAGTGCGTGGGAGGGCCGAGATGAGCAGTTCTTC. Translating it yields CATSAWEGRDEQFF.

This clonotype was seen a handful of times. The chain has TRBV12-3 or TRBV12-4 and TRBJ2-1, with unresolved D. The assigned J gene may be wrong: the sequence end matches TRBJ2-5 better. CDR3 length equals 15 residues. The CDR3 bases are TGTGCCAGCAGTTTAGGTGGACCAGCCGTGAAGACCCAGTACTTC. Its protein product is CASSLGGPAVKTQYF.

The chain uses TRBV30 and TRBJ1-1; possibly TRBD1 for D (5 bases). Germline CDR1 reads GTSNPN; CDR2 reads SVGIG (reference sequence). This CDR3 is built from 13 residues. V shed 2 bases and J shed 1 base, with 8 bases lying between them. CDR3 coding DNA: TGTGCCTGGAGTACCGGGACGAACACTGAAGCTTTCTTT. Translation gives CAWSTGTNTEAFF.

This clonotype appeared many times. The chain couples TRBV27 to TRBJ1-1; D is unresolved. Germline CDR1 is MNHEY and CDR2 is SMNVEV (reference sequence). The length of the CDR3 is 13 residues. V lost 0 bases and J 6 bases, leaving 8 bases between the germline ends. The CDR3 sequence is CASSLSSGSEAFF. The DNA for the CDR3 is TGTGCCAGCAGTTTATCGTCGGGCTCTGAAGCTTTCTTT.

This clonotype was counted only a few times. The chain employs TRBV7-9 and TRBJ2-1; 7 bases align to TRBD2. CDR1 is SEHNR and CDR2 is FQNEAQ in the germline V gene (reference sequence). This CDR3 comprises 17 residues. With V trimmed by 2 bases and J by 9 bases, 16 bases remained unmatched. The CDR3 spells CASSLWGGRQLGVEQFF. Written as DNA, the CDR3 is TGTGCCAGCAGCTTATGGGGAGGGCGCCAGCTCGGGGTTGAGCAGTTCTTC.

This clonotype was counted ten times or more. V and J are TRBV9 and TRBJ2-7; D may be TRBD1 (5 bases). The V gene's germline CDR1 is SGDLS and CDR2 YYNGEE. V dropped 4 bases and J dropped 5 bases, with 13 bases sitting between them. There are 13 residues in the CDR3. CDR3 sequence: CASSLGPRDEQYV. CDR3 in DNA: TGTGCCAGCAGCCTCGGACCCAGGGACGAGCAGTACGTC.

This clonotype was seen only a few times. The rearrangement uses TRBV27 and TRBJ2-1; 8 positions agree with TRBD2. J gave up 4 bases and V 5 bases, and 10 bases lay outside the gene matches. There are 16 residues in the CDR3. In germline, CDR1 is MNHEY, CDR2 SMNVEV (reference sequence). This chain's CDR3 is CASSLLAGSRYNEQFF. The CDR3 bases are TGTGCCAGCAGTCTGTTAGCGGGGAGTAGATACAATGAGCAGTTCTTC.

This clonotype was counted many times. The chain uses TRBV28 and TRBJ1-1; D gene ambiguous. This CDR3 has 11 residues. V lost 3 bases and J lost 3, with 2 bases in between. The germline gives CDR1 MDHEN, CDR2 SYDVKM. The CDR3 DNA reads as TGTGCCAGCAGTTTGTACACTGAAGCTTTCTTT. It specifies CASSLYTEAFF. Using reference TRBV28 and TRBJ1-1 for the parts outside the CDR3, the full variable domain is DVKVTQSSRYLVKRTGEKVFLECVQDMDHENMFWYRQDPGLGLRLIYFSYDVKMKEKGDIPEGYSVSREKKERFSLILESASTNQTSMYLCASSLYTEAFFGQGTRLTVV.

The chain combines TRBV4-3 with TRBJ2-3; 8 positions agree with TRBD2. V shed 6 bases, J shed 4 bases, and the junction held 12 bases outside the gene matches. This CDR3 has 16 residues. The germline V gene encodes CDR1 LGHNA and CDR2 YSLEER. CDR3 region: CASRATNGRASDTQYF. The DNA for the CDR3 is TGCGCCAGCAGAGCAACTAACGGGAGGGCCTCAGATACGCAGTATTTT.

CDR3 DNA: TGCGCCAGCAGCTTGACTAGCGGGGGGGGAGAGACCCAGTACTTC. Its translation: CASSLTSGGGETQYF. The rearrangement links TRBV5-1 to TRBJ2-5, with 13 bases that match TRBD2. V was clipped by 1 base and J by 4 bases; unmatched bases: 1. Germline V lookup: CDR1 SGHRS, CDR2 YFSETQ. CDR3 size: 15 residues.

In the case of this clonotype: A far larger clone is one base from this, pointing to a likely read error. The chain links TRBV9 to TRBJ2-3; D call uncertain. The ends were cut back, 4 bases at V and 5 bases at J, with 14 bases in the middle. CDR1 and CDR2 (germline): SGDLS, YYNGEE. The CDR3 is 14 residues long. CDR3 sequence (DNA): TGTGCCAGCAGCTCAGCCGGCTCAGGAGATACGCAGTATTTT. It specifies CASSSAGSGDTQYF.

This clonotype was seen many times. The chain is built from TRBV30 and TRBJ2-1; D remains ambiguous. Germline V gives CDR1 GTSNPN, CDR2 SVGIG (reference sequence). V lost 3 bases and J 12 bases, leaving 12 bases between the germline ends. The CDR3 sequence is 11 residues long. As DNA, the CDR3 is TGTGCCTGGAGGGGTGGGCTACGGCAGTTCTTC. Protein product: CAWRGGLRQFF.

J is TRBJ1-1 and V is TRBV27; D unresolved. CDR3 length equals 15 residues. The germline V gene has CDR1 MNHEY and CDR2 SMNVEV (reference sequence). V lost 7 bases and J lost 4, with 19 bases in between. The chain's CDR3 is CASTEARGDGTEAFF. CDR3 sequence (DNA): TGTGCCAGCACCGAGGCACGGGGTGACGGCACTGAAGCTTTCTTT.

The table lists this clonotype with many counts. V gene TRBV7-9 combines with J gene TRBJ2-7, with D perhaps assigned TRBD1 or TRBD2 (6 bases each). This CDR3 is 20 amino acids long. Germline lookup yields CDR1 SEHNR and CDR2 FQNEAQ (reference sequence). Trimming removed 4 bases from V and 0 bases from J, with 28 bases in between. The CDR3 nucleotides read TGTGCCAGCAGCTCAACCAGGGGACATTACCGGGGGACAAGCTCCTACGAGCAGTACGTC. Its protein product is CASSSTRGHYRGTSSYEQYV.

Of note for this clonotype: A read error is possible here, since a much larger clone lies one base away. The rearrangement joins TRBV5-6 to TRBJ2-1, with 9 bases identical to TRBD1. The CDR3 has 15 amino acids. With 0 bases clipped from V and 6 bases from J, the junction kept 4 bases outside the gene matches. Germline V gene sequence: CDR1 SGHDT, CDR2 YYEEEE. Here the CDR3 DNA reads TGTGCCAGCAGCTTGGCAGGGACAGGGAGCAATGAGCAGTTCTTC. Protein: CASSLAGTGSNEQFF.

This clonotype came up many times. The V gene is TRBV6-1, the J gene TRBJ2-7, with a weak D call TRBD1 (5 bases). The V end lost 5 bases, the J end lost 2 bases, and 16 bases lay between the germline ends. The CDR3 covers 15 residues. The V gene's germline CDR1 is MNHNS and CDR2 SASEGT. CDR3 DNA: TGTGCCAGCAGTCCAAGGCCTGACAGCACCTACGAGCAGTACGTC. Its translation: CASSPRPDSTYEQYV.

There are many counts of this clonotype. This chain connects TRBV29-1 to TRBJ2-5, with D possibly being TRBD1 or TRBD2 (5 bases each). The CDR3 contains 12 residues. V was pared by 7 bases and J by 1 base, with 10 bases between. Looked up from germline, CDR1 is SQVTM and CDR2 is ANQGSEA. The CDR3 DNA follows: TGCAGCGCCCGGGACGGCCAAGAGACCCAGTACTTC. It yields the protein CSARDGQETQYF.

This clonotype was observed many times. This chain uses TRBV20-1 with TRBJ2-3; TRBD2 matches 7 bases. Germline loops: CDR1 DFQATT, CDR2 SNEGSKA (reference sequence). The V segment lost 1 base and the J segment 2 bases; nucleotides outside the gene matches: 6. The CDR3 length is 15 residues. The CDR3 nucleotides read TGCAGTGCTAGAGGAGGCGGGAGCTTCACAGATACGCAGTATTTT. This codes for CSARGGGSFTDTQYF.

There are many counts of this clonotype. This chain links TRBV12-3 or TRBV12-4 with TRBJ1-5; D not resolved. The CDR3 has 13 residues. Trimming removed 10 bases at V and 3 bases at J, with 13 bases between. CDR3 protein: CATTRDTNQPQHF. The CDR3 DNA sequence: TGTGCCACGACCAGAGATACCAATCAGCCCCAGCATTTT.

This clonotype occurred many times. The CDR3 sequence is CATSRPPSSSGRSTDTQYF. CDR3 bases: TGTGCCACCAGCAGGCCGCCTTCTTCTAGCGGGAGAAGCACAGATACGCAGTATTTT. The genes are TRBV15 and TRBJ2-3; TRBD2 agrees at 10 bases. The V segment lost 3 bases and the J segment 0 bases; nucleotides outside the gene matches: 12. This CDR3 has 19 amino acids. Germline CDR1 is LNHNV and CDR2 is YYDKDF (reference sequence).

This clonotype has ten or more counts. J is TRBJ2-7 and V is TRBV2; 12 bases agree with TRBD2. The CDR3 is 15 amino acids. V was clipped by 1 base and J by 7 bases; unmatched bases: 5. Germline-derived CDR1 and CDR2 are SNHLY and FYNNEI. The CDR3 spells CASSEGLAGVWEQYF. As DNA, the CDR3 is TGTGCCAGCAGTGAAGGACTAGCGGGAGTTTGGGAGCAGTACTTC.

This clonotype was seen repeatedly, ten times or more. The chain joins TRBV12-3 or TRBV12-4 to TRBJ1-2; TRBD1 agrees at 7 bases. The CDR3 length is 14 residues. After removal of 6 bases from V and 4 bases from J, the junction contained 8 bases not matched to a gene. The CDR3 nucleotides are TGTGCCAGCAGAATACAGGGGAACGTCTATGGCTACACCTTC. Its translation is CASRIQGNVYGYTF.

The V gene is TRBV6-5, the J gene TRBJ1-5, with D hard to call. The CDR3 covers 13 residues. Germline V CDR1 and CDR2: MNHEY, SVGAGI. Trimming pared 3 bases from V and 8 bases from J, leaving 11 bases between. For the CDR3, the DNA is TGTGCCAGCAGTTATAGCCATTTGAAGCCCCAGCATTTT. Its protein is CASSYSHLKPQHF.